These T cell receptor beta chains were read from a single sample in a study of memory CD4+ T cells and cytomegalovirus serostatus. TCRdb's table, derived via immunoSEQ multiplex PCR, lists solely in-frame clones and lacks some. The sample lists 80,000 or so clones, around 80% seen once, with roughly 2.6% in the top ten. The sequenced sample consisted of memory CD4+ T cells from blood. These receptors were taken from an adult in good health and CMV-seropositive. Both conserved end residues are part of each CDR3. Each record gives: D gene, clone size, J gene, V gene, CDR3 protein, CDR3 DNA. The D gene is left open where the match is weak. The listing skips clone size in some rows; elsewhere it reads once, few, many or a size class.

>TRBD2|once|TRBJ2-1|TRBV9
CASSRQAGGPNEQFF
TGTGCCAGCAGCCGCCAGGCGGGAGGGCCCAATGAGCAGTTCTTC
>-|-|TRBJ1-1|TRBV10-3
CAISGPGQKNTEAFF
TGTGCCATCAGTGGGCCGGGACAAAAGAACACTGAAGCTTTCTTT
>-|-|TRBJ2-7|TRBV10-2
CASSYLKGGQYF
TGCGCCAGCAGTTACCTGAAGGGGGGGCAGTACTTC
>TRBD1|-|TRBJ1-5|TRBV28
CASSLGQEDQPQHF
TGTGCCAGCAGTTTGGGACAGGAGGATCAGCCCCAGCATTTT
>-|-|TRBJ1-5|TRBV4-1
CASSQLNGINQPQHF
TGCGCCAGCAGCCAACTAAATGGCATCAATCAGCCCCAGCATTTT
>-|-|TRBJ2-1|TRBV7-2
CASSPTTSFGEQFF
TGTGCCAGCAGCCCGACGACTAGTTTCGGTGAGCAGTTCTTC
>TRBD2|-|TRBJ2-5|TRBV20-1
CGAGGQETQYF
TGCGGAGCGGGGGGACAAGAGACCCAGTACTTC
>-|-|TRBJ2-1|TRBV28
CASTPLPENWVDEQFF
TGTGCCAGCACCCCTCTTCCGGAAAATTGGGTTGATGAGCAGTTCTTC
>-|few|TRBJ1-1|TRBV30
CAWSRDYNTEAFF
TGTGCCTGGAGTCGGGATTATAACACTGAAGCTTTCTTT
>-|-|TRBJ1-6|TRBV30
CAWSAGGNSPLHF
TGTGCCTGGAGTGCGGGGGGAAATTCACCCCTCCACTTT
>-|-|TRBJ2-3|TRBV10-1
CASSDGSGTDTQYF
TGCGCCAGCAGTGATGGGAGTGGCACAGATACGCAGTATTTT
>-|once|TRBJ2-4|TRBV28
CASSTRLLAKNIQYF
TGTGCCAGCAGTACCAGGCTTTTAGCCAAAAACATTCAGTACTTC
>TRBD1|-|TRBJ2-7|TRBV2
CASSGGTASYEQYF
TGTGCCAGCAGTGGTGGGACAGCCTCCTACGAGCAGTACTTC
>TRBD1|-|TRBJ1-1|TRBV19
CASSHDRVPFF
TGTGCCAGTAGTCACGACAGGGTCCCTTTCTTT
>TRBD1|-|TRBJ2-6|TRBV2
CASSPGTGAWGGANVLTF
TGTGCCAGCTCCCCGGGAACAGGGGCATGGGGAGGGGCCAACGTCCTGACTTTC
>-|-|TRBJ1-1|TRBV9
CASSVGARDTEAFF
TGTGCCAGCAGCGTAGGTGCTAGGGACACTGAAGCTTTCTTT
>-|-|TRBJ2-3|TRBV29-1
CSVEWQNTDTQYF
TGCAGCGTTGAATGGCAGAACACAGATACGCAGTATTTT
>TRBD2|-|TRBJ2-5|TRBV4-2
CASSQGRGWETQYF
TGTGCCAGCAGCCAAGGGCGGGGGTGGGAGACCCAGTACTTC
>TRBD1|-|TRBJ1-2|TRBV6-5
CASSTGTGDGYTF
TGTGCCAGCAGTACAGGGACAGGGGACGGCTACACCTTC
>-|-|TRBJ2-2|TRBV5-5
CASSLGQNTGELFF
TGTGCCAGCAGCTTGGGGCAGAACACCGGGGAGCTGTTTTTT
>TRBD1|once|TRBJ1-2|TRBV6-5
CASSYLQGSGYGYTF
TGTGCCAGCAGTTACCTACAGGGGTCGGGCTATGGCTACACCTTC
>TRBD1|-|TRBJ2-4|TRBV2
CASSDGTGGNIQYF
TGTGCCAGCAGTGACGGGACAGGGGGAAACATTCAGTACTTC
>-|-|TRBJ2-7|TRBV15
CATSRDPGSSYEQYF
TGTGCCACCAGCAGAGATCCGGGATCGTCCTACGAGCAGTACTTC
>-|-|TRBJ1-2|TRBV4-3
CASSQDRGSYGYTF
TGCGCCAGCAGCCAAGATCGGGGGAGCTATGGCTACACCTTC
>TRBD1|-|TRBJ2-5|TRBV11-2
CASSLDRGETQYF
TGTGCCAGCAGCCTAGACAGGGGGGAGACCCAGTACTTC
>-|few|TRBJ1-1|TRBV6-6
CASSYPSSENTEAFF
TGTGCCAGCAGTTACCCTAGTTCCGAGAACACTGAAGCTTTCTTT
>-|-|TRBJ1-2|TRBV19
CASSIWSDTTNYGYTF
TGTGCCAGTAGTATTTGGTCAGACACGACTAACTATGGCTACACCTTC
>-|-|TRBJ1-2|TRBV28
CASSSLMNYGYTF
TGTGCCAGCAGTTCCCTAATGAACTATGGCTACACCTTC
>-|-|TRBJ1-4|TRBV7-7
CASSLASGANEKLFF
TGTGCTAGCAGCTTAGCGTCGGGGGCTAATGAAAAACTGTTTTTT
>TRBD1|-|TRBJ1-1|TRBV19
CASSSTGGSAEAFF
TGTGCCAGTAGTTCGACAGGGGGCAGCGCTGAAGCTTTCTTT
>-|-|TRBJ1-5|TRBV7-2
CASSPGTNDQPQHF
TGTGCCAGCAGCCCCGGGACTAACGATCAGCCCCAGCATTTT
>-|few|TRBJ1-1|TRBV7-9
CASSLAGEAFF
TGTGCCAGCAGCTTAGCGGGGGAAGCTTTCTTT
>-|-|TRBJ2-2|TRBV2
CASSEVWAGELFF
TGTGCCAGCAGTGAAGTCTGGGCCGGGGAGCTGTTTTTT
>TRBD1|-|TRBJ1-1|TRBV15
CATSRFRTGGITEAFF
TGTGCCACCAGCAGATTTCGGACAGGGGGCATCACTGAAGCTTTCTTT
>-|-|TRBJ2-1|TRBV14
CASSQVRSSKGDEQFF
TGTGCCAGCAGCCAAGTTAGGTCTAGCAAAGGCGATGAGCAGTTCTTC